A selection of T cell receptor beta chains follows, all from one sample in a study of blood T cell repertoires in COVID-19. Using immunoSEQ multiplex PCR, the repertoire was profiled, and TCRdb retains in-frame clones only, with some absent. Of roughly 86,000 clones in the sample, around 82% were seen once. Material for sequencing was peripheral blood. The receptors originated from a woman of 80 years or more with COVID-19, enrolled during active disease. Both conserved end residues are part of each CDR3. D genes are given only for firm matches. Not every row has a clone size; where given, it reads once, few, many or a size class.

size,J,V,D,CDR3,DNA
-,TRBJ2-3,TRBV2,-,CASSPLTSTDTQYF,TGTGCCAGCAGTCCCCTGACTAGCACAGATACGCAGTATTTT
-,TRBJ2-1,TRBV5-4,TRBD1,CASSQPTGSHEQFF,TGTGCCAGCAGCCAACCGACAGGGAGCCATGAGCAGTTCTTC
-,TRBJ2-7,TRBV6-2/TRBV6-3,TRBD1,CASSGTGIHEQYF,TGTGCCAGCAGTGGGACAGGGATCCACGAGCAGTACTTC
-,TRBJ1-4,TRBV27,-,CASALRAWEKLFF,TGTGCCAGCGCCCTGAGGGCTTGGGAAAAACTGTTTTTT
-,TRBJ2-7,TRBV7-9,TRBD2,CASSRETGGQSEQYF,TGTGCCAGCAGCCGGGAAACGGGAGGGCAAAGCGAGCAGTACTTC
-,TRBJ1-1,TRBV5-1,TRBD1,CASSQTGGNTEAFF,TGCGCCAGCAGCCAGACAGGGGGGAACACTGAAGCTTTCTTT
-,TRBJ2-5,TRBV5-4,-,CASSLVGGIGETQYF,TGTGCCAGCAGCTTGGTCGGCGGCATAGGAGAGACCCAGTACTTC
-,TRBJ2-2,TRBV18,-,CASSPSWGGANTGELFF,TGTGCCAGCTCACCGTCCTGGGGCGGGGCAAACACCGGGGAGCTGTTTTTT
-,TRBJ1-3,TRBV6-5,-,CASSPTTDTGNTIYF,TGTGCCAGCAGTCCTACGACTGATACTGGAAACACCATATATTTT
-,TRBJ2-1,TRBV7-2,TRBD2,CASSLEAGGYNEQFF,TGTGCCAGCAGCTTAGAAGCGGGGGGTTACAATGAGCAGTTCTTC
-,TRBJ2-7,TRBV5-5,TRBD1,CASSRQGPGYEQYF,TGTGCCAGCAGCCGACAGGGGCCCGGGTACGAGCAGTACTTC
-,TRBJ1-2,TRBV19,TRBD1,CASSSPGQGGGYTF,TGTGCCAGTAGCAGCCCGGGACAGGGTGGCGGCTACACCTTC
-,TRBJ2-7,TRBV10-3,-,CAISDPPRLGTSYEQYF,TGTGCCATCAGTGATCCTCCTCGACTAGGAACATCCTACGAGCAGTACTTC
-,TRBJ2-1,TRBV21-1,-,CASSKSGLVSYNEQFF,TGTGCCAGCAGCAAAAGTGGACTAGTGTCTTACAATGAGCAGTTCTTC
-,TRBJ1-4,TRBV9,-,CASSVGGPSNEKLFF,TGTGCCAGCAGCGTAGGAGGCCCATCTAATGAAAAACTGTTTTTT
-,TRBJ2-5,TRBV5-1,TRBD1,CASRVGTGQETQYF,TGCGCCAGCAGGGTGGGGACAGGGCAAGAGACCCAGTACTTC
-,TRBJ2-5,TRBV11-2,TRBD2,CASSLGIAGVGETQYF,TGTGCCAGCAGCTTGGGGATAGCGGGAGTGGGAGAGACCCAGTACTTC
few,TRBJ1-6,TRBV30,-,CAWSVIRESPLHF,TGTGCCTGGAGTGTAATAAGGGAGTCACCCCTCCACTTT
-,TRBJ1-2,TRBV2,TRBD1,CASSASGQGADGYTF,TGTGCCAGCAGTGCCTCAGGACAGGGGGCTGATGGCTACACCTTC
-,TRBJ1-2,TRBV2,-,CASNRQIYGYTF,TGTGCCAGCAATCGACAAATCTATGGCTACACCTTC
-,TRBJ2-7,TRBV6-5,-,CASNLLGPGYEQYF,TGTGCCAGCAACCTGTTGGGGCCAGGGTACGAGCAGTACTTC
-,TRBJ2-7,TRBV7-2,TRBD2,CASSPAGGVGEQYF,TGTGCCAGCAGCCCAGCGGGGGGGGTGGGAGAGCAGTACTTC
-,TRBJ1-2,TRBV19,-,CASSIEGAAGRGYTF,TGTGCCAGTAGTATAGAAGGGGCGGCAGGGCGCGGCTACACCTTC
-,TRBJ1-2,TRBV5-1,-,CASNQGGSSYGYTF,TGCGCCAGCAACCAAGGGGGTTCTAGCTATGGCTACACCTTC
-,TRBJ2-1,TRBV30,-,CAWRDAAAAYRNEQFF,TGTGCCTGGAGAGATGCGGCGGCAGCCTACAGGAATGAGCAGTTCTTC
-,TRBJ1-4,TRBV6-1,TRBD1,CASSESDRANEKLFF,TGTGCCAGCAGTGAATCTGACAGGGCCAATGAAAAACTGTTTTTT
once,TRBJ2-7,TRBV28,-,CASSLWRDQQYF,TGTGCCAGCAGTTTGTGGAGGGATCAGCAGTACTTC
-,TRBJ2-5,TRBV10-3,-,CAISELETQYF,TGTGCCATCAGTGAGCTAGAGACCCAGTACTTC
-,TRBJ1-1,TRBV5-4,-,CASSRRENTEAFF,TGTGCCAGCAGCCGGAGGGAGAACACTGAAGCTTTCTTT
-,TRBJ1-5,TRBV4-1,-,CASSQDFGGTSQPQHF,TGCGCCAGCAGCCAAGATTTTGGGGGGACCTCTCAGCCCCAGCATTTT
-,TRBJ2-5,TRBV9,-,CASSVKPKGEETQYF,TGTGCCAGCAGCGTAAAGCCAAAGGGGGAGGAGACCCAGTACTTC
-,TRBJ1-6,TRBV28,-,CASITPGRGNSPLHF,TGTGCCAGCATTACTCCTGGGAGGGGGAATTCACCCCTCCACTTT
-,TRBJ2-7,TRBV4-1,TRBD2,CASSLLAGGPPYF,TGCGCCAGCAGCCTACTAGCGGGAGGGCCTCCGTACTTC
-,TRBJ1-1,TRBV5-6,TRBD1,CASSFQGATEAFF,TGTGCCAGCAGCTTCCAGGGGGCGACTGAAGCTTTCTTT
-,TRBJ2-1,TRBV7-8,TRBD2,CASSPFGVLAGGPDEQFF,TGTGCCAGCAGCCCCTTTGGTGTACTAGCGGGGGGGCCCGATGAGCAGTTCTTC
-,TRBJ1-2,TRBV30,TRBD1,CAWSEKGQGYLYGYTF,TGTGCCTGGAGTGAGAAGGGACAGGGGTATCTCTATGGCTACACCTTC
-,TRBJ1-3,TRBV18,TRBD1,CASSKAGTGPVDSGNTIYF,TGTGCCAGCTCGAAGGCCGGGACAGGGCCAGTTGACTCTGGAAACACCATATATTTT
-,TRBJ1-2,TRBV7-2,TRBD1,CASSVHRGATYGYTF,TGTGCCAGCAGCGTGCACAGGGGCGCCACCTATGGCTACACCTTC
-,TRBJ2-3,TRBV4-1,-,CASSQDGGAGTDTQYF,TGCGCCAGCAGCCAAGATGGAGGGGCGGGCACAGATACGCAGTATTTT
few,TRBJ2-1,TRBV2,TRBD2,CASSLAGYNEQFF,TGTGCCAGCAGTCTAGCGGGATACAATGAGCAGTTCTTC
-,TRBJ2-7,TRBV29-1,-,CSVVEGDSYEQYF,TGCAGCGTTGTGGAGGGTGACTCCTACGAGCAGTACTTC
-,TRBJ2-5,TRBV2,-,CASSVLATGTQYF,TGTGCCAGCAGTGTTTTAGCGACTGGGACCCAGTACTTC
-,TRBJ2-7,TRBV2,-,CASSSARDSYEQYF,TGTGCCAGCAGTTCAGCGCGGGACTCCTACGAGCAGTACTTC
-,TRBJ2-5,TRBV11-3,-,CASSLTEYQETQYF,TGTGCCAGCAGCTTGACAGAGTACCAAGAGACCCAGTACTTC
-,TRBJ2-1,TRBV29-1,TRBD2,CSATLAERRDNEQFF,TGCAGCGCAACTCTAGCGGAGAGGCGAGACAATGAGCAGTTCTTC
-,TRBJ1-6,TRBV28,-,CASSPEGSSYNSPLHF,TGTGCCAGCAGTCCAGAGGGAAGCTCCTATAATTCACCCCTCCACTTT
-,TRBJ1-2,TRBV20-1,TRBD1,CSARDSYGYTF,TGCAGTGCAAGGGACAGCTATGGCTACACCTTC
-,TRBJ2-3,TRBV4-1,TRBD2,CASSQDFGLFTSGSSDTQYF,TGCGCCAGCAGCCAAGATTTTGGACTCTTCACTAGCGGGAGTTCAGATACGCAGTATTTT
-,TRBJ1-2,TRBV20-1,TRBD1,CSALTGDGYTF,TGCAGTGCTCTGACAGGGGACGGCTACACCTTC
-,TRBJ2-1,TRBV30,TRBD2,CAWSSSGRRNEQFF,TGTGCCTGGAGTTCTAGCGGGAGAAGGAATGAGCAGTTCTTC
-,TRBJ2-6,TRBV19,TRBD1,CASSKGQLAGANVLTF,TGTGCCAGTAGTAAGGGACAGCTTGCTGGGGCCAACGTCCTGACTTTC
-,TRBJ1-5,TRBV4-1,-,CASSQARGQPQHF,TGCGCCAGCAGCCAAGCAAGGGGTCAGCCCCAGCATTTT
-,TRBJ1-1,TRBV18,-,CASSPLEAMGTEAFF,TGTGCCAGCTCACCATTGGAGGCTATGGGCACTGAAGCTTTCTTT
-,TRBJ2-3,TRBV7-2,TRBD2,CASSQGGGAQTDTQYF,TGTGCCAGCAGTCAGGGCGGGGGGGCCCAGACAGATACGCAGTATTTT
-,TRBJ1-2,TRBV6-2/TRBV6-3,-,CASSDRANYGYTF,TGTGCCAGCAGCGACAGAGCCAACTATGGCTACACCTTC
-,TRBJ1-5,TRBV18,-,CASQNSGSNQPQHF,TGTGCCAGCCAAAACAGCGGGAGCAATCAGCCCCAGCATTTT
-,TRBJ1-2,TRBV10-2,-,CASSESPPGSYGYTF,TGCGCCAGCAGTGAGTCACCCCCGGGGTCCTATGGCTACACCTTC
-,TRBJ2-1,TRBV6-2/TRBV6-3,TRBD2,CASSLNLAGQHNEQFF,TGTGCCAGCAGTCTTAATCTAGCGGGGCAACACAATGAGCAGTTCTTC
-,TRBJ2-7,TRBV18,-,CASSPLSHEQYF,TGTGCCAGCTCACCCCTATCACACGAGCAGTACTTC